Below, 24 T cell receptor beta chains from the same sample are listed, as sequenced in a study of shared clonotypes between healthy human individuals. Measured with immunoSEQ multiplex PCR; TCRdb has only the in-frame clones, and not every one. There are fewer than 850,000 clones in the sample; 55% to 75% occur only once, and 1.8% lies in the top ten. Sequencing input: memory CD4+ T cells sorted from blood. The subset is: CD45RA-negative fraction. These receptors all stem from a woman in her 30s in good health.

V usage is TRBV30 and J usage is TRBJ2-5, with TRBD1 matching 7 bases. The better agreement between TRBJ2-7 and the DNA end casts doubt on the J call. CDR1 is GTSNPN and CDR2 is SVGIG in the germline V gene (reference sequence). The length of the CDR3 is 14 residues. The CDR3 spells CAWSVGTDYHEQYF. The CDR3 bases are TGTGCCTGGAGTGTAGGGACAGACTACCACGAGCAGTACTTC.

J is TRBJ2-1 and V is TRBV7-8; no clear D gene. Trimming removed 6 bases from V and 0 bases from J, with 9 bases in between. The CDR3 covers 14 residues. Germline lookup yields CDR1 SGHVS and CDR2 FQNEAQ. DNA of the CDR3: TGTGCCAGCAGGCCGATGCACTCCTACAATGAGCAGTTCTTC. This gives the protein CASRPMHSYNEQFF.

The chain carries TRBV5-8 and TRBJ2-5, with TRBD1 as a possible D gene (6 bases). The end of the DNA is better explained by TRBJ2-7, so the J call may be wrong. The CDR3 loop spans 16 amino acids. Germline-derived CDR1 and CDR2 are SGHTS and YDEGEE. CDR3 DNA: TGTGCCAGCAGCCAAGAACAGGGTCTGAGCTCCTACGAGCAGTACTTC. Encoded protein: CASSQEQGLSSYEQYF.

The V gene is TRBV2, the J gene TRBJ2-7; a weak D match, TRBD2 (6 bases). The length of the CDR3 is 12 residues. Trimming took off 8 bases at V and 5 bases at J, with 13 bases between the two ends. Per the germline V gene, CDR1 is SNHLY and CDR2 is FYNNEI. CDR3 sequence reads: CASRQGGHEQYF. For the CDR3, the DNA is TGTGCCAGCCGGCAGGGAGGACACGAGCAGTACTTC.

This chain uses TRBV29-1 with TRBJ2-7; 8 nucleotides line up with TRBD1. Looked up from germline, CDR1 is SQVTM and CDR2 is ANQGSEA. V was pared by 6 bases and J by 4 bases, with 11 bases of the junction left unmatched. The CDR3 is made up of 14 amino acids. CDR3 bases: TGCAGCGTAGTCGTCGGGACAGGATTATACGAGCAGTACTTC. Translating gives CSVVVGTGLYEQYF.

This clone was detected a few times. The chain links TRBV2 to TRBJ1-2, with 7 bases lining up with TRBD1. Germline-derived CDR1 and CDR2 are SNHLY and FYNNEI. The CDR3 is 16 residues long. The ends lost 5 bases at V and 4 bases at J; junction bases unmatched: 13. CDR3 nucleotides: TGTGCCAGCAGTCGACAGGGAGACTTGGGAGGCTATGGCTACACCTTC. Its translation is CASSRQGDLGGYGYTF.

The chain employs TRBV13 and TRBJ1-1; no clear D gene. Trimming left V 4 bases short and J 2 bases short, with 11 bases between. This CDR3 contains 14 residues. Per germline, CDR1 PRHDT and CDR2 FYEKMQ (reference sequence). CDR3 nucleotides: TGTGCCAGCAGCTCGTGGGCCCTCAACACTGAAGCTTTCTTT. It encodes CASSSWALNTEAFF.

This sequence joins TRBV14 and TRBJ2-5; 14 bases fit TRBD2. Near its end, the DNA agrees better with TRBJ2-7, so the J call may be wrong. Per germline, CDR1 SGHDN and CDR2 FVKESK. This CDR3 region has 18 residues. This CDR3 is CASSQAMMGTSGSYEQYF. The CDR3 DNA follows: TGTGCCAGCAGCCAAGCTATGATGGGGACTAGCGGGAGCTACGAGCAGTACTTC.

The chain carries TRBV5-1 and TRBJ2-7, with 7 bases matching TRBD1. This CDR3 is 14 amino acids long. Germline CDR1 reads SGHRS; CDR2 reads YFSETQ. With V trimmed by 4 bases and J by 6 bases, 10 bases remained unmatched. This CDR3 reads CASSPQTGLGEQYF. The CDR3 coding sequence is TGCGCCAGCAGCCCCCAGACAGGGTTAGGCGAGCAGTACTTC. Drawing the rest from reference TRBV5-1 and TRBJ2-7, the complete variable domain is KAGVTQTPRYLIKTRGQQVTLSCSPISGHRSVSWYQQTPGQGLQFLFEYFSETQRNKGNFPGRFSGRQFSNSRSEMNVSTLELGDSALYLCASSPQTGLGEQYFGPGTRLTVT.

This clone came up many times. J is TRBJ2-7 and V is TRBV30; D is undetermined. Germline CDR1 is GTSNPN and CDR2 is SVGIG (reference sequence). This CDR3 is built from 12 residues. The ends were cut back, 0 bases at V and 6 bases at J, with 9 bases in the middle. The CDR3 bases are TGTGCCTGGAGTGTAGGGTCGCCCGAGCAGTACTTC. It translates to CAWSVGSPEQYF.

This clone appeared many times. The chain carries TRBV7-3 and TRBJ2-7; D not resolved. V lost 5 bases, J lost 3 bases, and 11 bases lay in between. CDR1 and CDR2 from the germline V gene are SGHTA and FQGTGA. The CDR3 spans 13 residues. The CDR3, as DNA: TGTGCCAGCAGCACCCCGCCCCGCTACGAGCAGTACTTC. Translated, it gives CASSTPPRYEQYF.

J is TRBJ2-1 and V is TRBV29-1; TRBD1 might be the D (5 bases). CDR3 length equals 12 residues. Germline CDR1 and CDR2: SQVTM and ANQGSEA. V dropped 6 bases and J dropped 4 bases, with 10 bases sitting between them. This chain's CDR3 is CSVRQSYNEQFF. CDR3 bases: TGCAGCGTCAGACAGTCTTACAATGAGCAGTTCTTC.

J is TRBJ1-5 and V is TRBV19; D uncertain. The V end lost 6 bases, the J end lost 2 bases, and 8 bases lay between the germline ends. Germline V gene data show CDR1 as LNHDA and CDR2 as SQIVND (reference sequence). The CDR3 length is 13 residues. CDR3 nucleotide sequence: TGTGCCAGTAGGCTGGACGGCAATCAGCCCCAGCATTTT. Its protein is CASRLDGNQPQHF.

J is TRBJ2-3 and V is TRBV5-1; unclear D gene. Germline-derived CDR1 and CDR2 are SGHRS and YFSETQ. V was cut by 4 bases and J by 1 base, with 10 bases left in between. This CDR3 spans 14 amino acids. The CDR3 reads CASSQEEGTDTQYF. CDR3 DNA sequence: TGCGCCAGCAGCCAGGAAGAGGGCACAGATACGCAGTATTTT.

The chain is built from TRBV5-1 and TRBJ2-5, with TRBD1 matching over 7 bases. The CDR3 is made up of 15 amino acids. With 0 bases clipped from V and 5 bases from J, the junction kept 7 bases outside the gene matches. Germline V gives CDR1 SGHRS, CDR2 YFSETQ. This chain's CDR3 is CASSLGQGFKETQYF. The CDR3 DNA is TGCGCCAGCAGCTTGGGACAGGGCTTTAAGGAGACCCAGTACTTC. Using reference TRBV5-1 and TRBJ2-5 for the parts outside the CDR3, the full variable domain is KAGVTQTPRYLIKTRGQQVTLSCSPISGHRSVSWYQQTPGQGLQFLFEYFSETQRNKGNFPGRFSGRQFSNSRSEMNVSTLELGDSALYLCASSLGQGFKETQYFGPGTRLLVL.

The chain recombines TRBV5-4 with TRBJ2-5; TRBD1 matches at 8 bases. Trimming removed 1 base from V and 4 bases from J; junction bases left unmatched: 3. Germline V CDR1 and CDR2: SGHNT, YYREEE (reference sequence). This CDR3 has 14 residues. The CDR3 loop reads CASSLWTGRETQYF. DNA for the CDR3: TGTGCCAGCAGCTTGTGGACAGGGCGAGAGACCCAGTACTTC.

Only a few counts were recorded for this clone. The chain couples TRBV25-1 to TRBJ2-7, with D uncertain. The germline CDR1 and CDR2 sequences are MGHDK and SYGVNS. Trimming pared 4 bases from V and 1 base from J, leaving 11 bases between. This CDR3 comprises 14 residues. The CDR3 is CASSGGPSSYEQYF. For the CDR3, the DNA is TGTGCCAGCAGTGGTGGGCCATCATCCTACGAGCAGTACTTC.

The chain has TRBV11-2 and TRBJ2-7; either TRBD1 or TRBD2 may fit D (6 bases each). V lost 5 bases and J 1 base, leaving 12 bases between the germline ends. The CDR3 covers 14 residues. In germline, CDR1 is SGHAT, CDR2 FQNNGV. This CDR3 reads CASSRRGGSYEQYF. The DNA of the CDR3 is TGTGCCAGCAGCCGCAGGGGAGGTTCCTACGAGCAGTACTTC.

CDR3 coding DNA: TGTGCCAGCTCACCACAGTCAGGGATGGACGGGGAGCTGTTTTTT. The encoded protein is CASSPQSGMDGELFF. V usage is TRBV18 and J usage is TRBJ2-2; the D gene is possibly TRBD1 (5 bases). Trimming removed 1 base at V and 7 bases at J, with 13 bases between. The CDR3 runs 15 residues. Germline V lookup: CDR1 KGHSH, CDR2 LQKENI. The full variable domain, in which reference TRBV18 and TRBJ2-2 provide the parts outside the CDR3, is NAGVMQNPRHLVRRRGQEARLRCSPMKGHSHVYWYRQLPEEGLKFMVYLQKENIIDESGMPKERFSAEFPKEGPSILRIQQVVRGDSAAYFCASSPQSGMDGELFFGEGSRLTVL.

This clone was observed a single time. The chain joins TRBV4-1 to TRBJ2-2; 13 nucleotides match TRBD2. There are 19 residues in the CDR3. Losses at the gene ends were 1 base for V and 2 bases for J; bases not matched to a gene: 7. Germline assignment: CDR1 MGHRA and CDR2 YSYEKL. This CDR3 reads CASSQGRLAGGPNTGELFF. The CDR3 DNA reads TGCGCCAGCAGCCAAGGCCGACTAGCGGGAGGCCCTAACACCGGGGAGCTGTTTTTT.

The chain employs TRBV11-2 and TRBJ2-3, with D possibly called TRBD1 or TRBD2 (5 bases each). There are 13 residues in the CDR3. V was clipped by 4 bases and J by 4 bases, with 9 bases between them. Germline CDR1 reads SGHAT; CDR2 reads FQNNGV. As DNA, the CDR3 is TGTGCCAGCAGCTCGATGGGGGCAGATACGCAGTATTTT. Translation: CASSSMGADTQYF.

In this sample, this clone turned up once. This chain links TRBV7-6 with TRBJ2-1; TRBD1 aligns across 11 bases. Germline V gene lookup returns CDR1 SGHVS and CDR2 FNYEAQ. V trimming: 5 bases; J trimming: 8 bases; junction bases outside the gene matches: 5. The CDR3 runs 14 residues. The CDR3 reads CASSAGQGVDEQFF. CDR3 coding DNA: TGTGCCAGCAGCGCGGGACAGGGGGTCGATGAGCAGTTCTTC.

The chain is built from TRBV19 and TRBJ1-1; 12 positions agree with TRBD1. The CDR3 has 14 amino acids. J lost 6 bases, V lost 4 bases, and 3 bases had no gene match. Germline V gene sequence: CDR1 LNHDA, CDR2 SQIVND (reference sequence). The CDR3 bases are TGTGCCAGTAGTAGAGGGACAGGGGGCGCTGAAGCTTTCTTT. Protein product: CASSRGTGGAEAFF.

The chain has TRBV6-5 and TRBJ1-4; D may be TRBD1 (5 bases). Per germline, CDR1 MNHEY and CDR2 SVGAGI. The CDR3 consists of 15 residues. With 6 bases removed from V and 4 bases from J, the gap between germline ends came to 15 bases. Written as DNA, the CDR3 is TGTGCCAGCAGCCCGAGACAGAACCATAATGAAAAACTGTTTTTT. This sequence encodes CASSPRQNHNEKLFF.